This T cell receptor (beta chain) came from a study of blood T cell repertoires in COVID-19. Whole-study context: T cells, B-cell-depleted T cells, or PBMCs provided the cDNA or gDNA that served as material.

Original handling: Quantification of nucleated cells was approximated via reference gene primer amplification. Repertoires were generated with immunoSEQ multiplex PCR, while TCRdb's copy carries only in-frame clones and drops some. V and J calls and clone size are given by that table; D and trimming were obtained from the DNA. The profile covers 150,000 to 180,000 clones, with about 80% appearing a single time and approximately 30% taken by the ten largest. From germline, CDR1 is SGDLS and CDR2 YYNGEE. The CDR3 sequence is 14 residues long. V lost 4 bases and J lost 9, with 17 bases in between. This rearrangement joins TRBV9 to TRBJ2-1; the D gene is possibly TRBD1 (5 bases). Source material: peripheral blood. The TCR sequence derives from a woman aged 55-70 years with acute or convalescent COVID-19. As DNA, the CDR3 is TGTGCCAGCAGCATGACTCAGGGTAAGGGTGAGCAGTTCTTC. Its translation: CASSMTQGKGEQFF.